The 25 T cell receptor beta chains reported below all come from one sample, sequenced in a study of T-cell reconstitution after alpha-beta-depleted transplantation in children. It was with unique molecular identifiers that the TCRbeta library was prepared. TCRdb redid the calling of the PCR reads with MiXCR, one entry per CDR3 protein. The table has about 240,000 distinct CDR3 sequences, 25% seen once. Specimen: PBMCs, collected before TCRalphabeta/CD19-depleted stem cell transplant. The receptors derive from a girl aged 2-10 years with Fanconi anemia, due to receive a stem cell transplant.

At least ten counts were recorded for this clonotype. This chain connects TRBV27 to TRBJ2-1, with TRBD2 identical over 11 bases. The CDR3 contains 15 residues. V gave up 7 bases and J gave up 5 bases; unmatched junction bases: 7. CDR1 and CDR2 from the germline V gene are MNHEY and SMNVEV (reference sequence). CDR3 DNA: TGTGCCAGCACCTTATGGACTAGCGGGCACAATGAGCAGTTCTTC. Its translation is CASTLWTSGHNEQFF.

This clonotype showed up many times. The chain links TRBV12-3 or TRBV12-4 to TRBJ2-7, with D tentatively TRBD1 or TRBD2 (5 bases each). The CDR3 totals 14 residues. The V and J ends lost 6 bases and 3 bases respectively, with 15 bases between them. CDR3 nucleotide sequence: TGTGCCAGCAGCCACGGGACCGATAACTACGAGCAGTACTTC. Translated: CASSHGTDNYEQYF.

This clonotype was seen ten or more times. This sequence joins TRBV20-1 and TRBJ2-5; D is unresolved. The CDR3 totals 15 residues. V was shortened by 1 base and J by 2 bases, with 14 bases between the two germline ends. Per germline, CDR1 DFQATT and CDR2 SNEGSKA (reference sequence). DNA for the CDR3: TGCAGTGCTAGAGTTCCTGGGGAAGGGCAAGAGACCCAGTACTTC. Protein: CSARVPGEGQETQYF.

Ten or more counts support this clonotype. The V gene is TRBV6-5, the J gene TRBJ2-5; D is uncertain. The CDR3 runs to 14 residues. V lost 2 bases and J 5 bases, leaving 12 bases between the germline ends. CDR1 is MNHEY and CDR2 is SVGAGI in the germline V gene. CDR3 DNA sequence: TGTGCCAGCAGTTACGCGCGCCTAGTTGAGACCCAGTACTTC. It yields the protein CASSYARLVETQYF.

This clonotype occurred a few times. The chain is built from TRBV20-1 and TRBJ2-7, with 12 bases identical to TRBD2. The CDR3 is 14 residues long. The germline V gene has CDR1 DFQATT and CDR2 SNEGSKA (reference sequence). Losses at the gene ends were 6 bases for V and 5 bases for J; bases not matched to a gene: 8. The DNA of the CDR3 is TGCAGTGCCGCTGGACTAGCGGGAATCCACGAGCAGTACTTC. It yields the protein CSAAGLAGIHEQYF.

This clonotype was detected ten times or more. This chain joins TRBV7-2 and TRBJ2-3; TRBD2 matches 7 bases. V lost 2 bases and J lost 6; bases outside the gene matches: 8. The CDR3 contains 15 residues. The germline gives CDR1 SGHTA, CDR2 FQGNSA. The CDR3 sequence is CASSLFAGAEDTQYF. The CDR3, as DNA: TGTGCCAGCAGCTTATTTGCGGGAGCCGAGGATACGCAGTATTTT. The whole variable domain, filled in from reference TRBV7-2 and TRBJ2-3, reads GAGVSQSPSNKVTEKGKDVELRCDPISGHTALYWYRQSLGQGLEFLIYFQGNSAPDKSGLPSDRFSAERTGGSVSTLTIQRTQQEDSAVYLCASSLFAGAEDTQYFGPGTRLTVL.

The gene calls are TRBV20-1 and TRBJ2-1; 11 bases are a match to TRBD2. The junction had 7 bases not matched to a gene; V was cut back by 2 bases and J by 7 bases. Germline CDR1 is DFQATT and CDR2 is SNEGSKA (reference sequence). There are 15 residues in the CDR3. The CDR3 region has the DNA TGCAGTGCTAGAAAGGGTAGCGGGAGGGGGAATGAGCAGTTCTTC. Its protein product is CSARKGSGRGNEQFF.

The chain employs TRBV20-1 and TRBJ2-7, with no clear D. From germline, CDR1 is DFQATT and CDR2 SNEGSKA (reference sequence). The CDR3 extends over 14 amino acids. V dropped 0 bases and J dropped 2 bases, with 11 bases sitting between them. The CDR3 DNA reads as TGCAGTGCTAGAGATCGGGTCGGTCCCTACGAGCAGTACTTC. Its translation is CSARDRVGPYEQYF.

This clonotype has at least ten counts. The CDR3 loop reads CASSQQGDGNEQFF. CDR3 DNA: TGTGCCAGCAGTCAACAGGGTGATGGGAATGAGCAGTTCTTC. The V call is TRBV6-1, the J call TRBJ2-1; perhaps TRBD1 as D (6 bases). V lost 5 bases and J lost 7, with 15 bases in between. Germline CDR1 is MNHNS and CDR2 is SASEGT. CDR3 length: 14 residues.

This clonotype was recorded a few times. The chain joins TRBV18 to TRBJ1-2, with a weak D call TRBD1 (6 bases). V shed 3 bases and J shed 4 bases, with 15 bases lying between them. The CDR3 has 15 residues. The germline V gene has CDR1 KGHSH and CDR2 LQKENI. The CDR3 spells CASSPGGNRAYGYTF. The DNA for the CDR3 is TGTGCCAGCTCACCGGGGGGCAACAGGGCCTATGGCTACACCTTC.

This clonotype was counted a few times. V is TRBV20-1 and J is TRBJ2-1; 7 bases line up with TRBD2. Germline V gene sequence: CDR1 DFQATT, CDR2 SNEGSKA (reference sequence). This CDR3 has 14 amino acids. With 6 bases clipped from V and 4 bases from J, the junction kept 9 bases outside the gene matches. The CDR3 DNA is TGCAGTGCCCCGGGAGGACGGGCATACAATGAGCAGTTCTTC. Translated, it gives CSAPGGRAYNEQFF.

This clonotype has ten or more counts. The rearrangement joins TRBV12-3 or TRBV12-4 to TRBJ2-7, with 8 bases matching TRBD1. Trimming cost V 6 bases and J 3 bases; bases outside gene matches: 10. The CDR3 is 15 amino acids. This CDR3 reads CASSRPTGELYEQYF. The DNA for the CDR3 is TGTGCCAGCAGCCGCCCGACAGGGGAGCTCTACGAGCAGTACTTC.

The chain combines TRBV28 with TRBJ2-7, with 9 positions matching TRBD1. J lost 2 bases, V lost 7 bases, and 6 bases had no gene match. The CDR3 sequence is 14 residues long. Germline CDR1 and CDR2: MDHEN and SYDVKM. CDR3 region: CASNTGTGTYEQYF. The CDR3 coding sequence is TGTGCCAGCAACACCGGGACAGGGACCTACGAGCAGTACTTC.

This clonotype was counted only a few times. This chain links TRBV20-1 with TRBJ1-5; D not certain. The V gene's germline CDR1 is DFQATT and CDR2 SNEGSKA (reference sequence). The CDR3 is made up of 14 amino acids. Trimming took off 3 bases at V and 0 bases at J, with 9 bases between the two ends. The CDR3 bases are TGCAGTGCTAGGGAGCCTCCTAGCAATCAGCCCCAGCATTTT. Translated, it gives CSAREPPSNQPQHF.

This clonotype has at least ten counts. V is TRBV7-9 and J is TRBJ2-1; D unresolved. The CDR3 is 15 residues long. The germline gives CDR1 SEHNR, CDR2 FQNEAQ (reference sequence). Trimming took 4 bases from V and 0 from J, leaving 10 bases between them. The CDR3 DNA reads as TGTGCCAGCAGCTCAGACCCGAACTCCTACAATGAGCAGTTCTTC. This translates into CASSSDPNSYNEQFF.

This clonotype was detected only a few times. V usage is TRBV29-1 and J usage is TRBJ2-3; D unresolved. Germline V CDR1 and CDR2: SQVTM, ANQGSEA. The V and J ends lost 6 bases and 2 bases respectively, with 9 bases between them. The CDR3 runs 12 residues. The CDR3 DNA follows: TGCAGCGTCCTACGTTCCACAGATACGCAGTATTTT. Amino acids: CSVLRSTDTQYF.

The gene calls are TRBV7-2 and TRBJ2-7, with D possibly TRBD1 on 6 matching bases. The CDR3 length is 13 residues. Germline V gene sequence: CDR1 SGHTA, CDR2 FQGNSA. V was clipped by 5 bases and J by 7 bases, with 15 bases between them. The DNA for the CDR3 is TGTGCCAGCAGCGCCCGAGAAGGGGGTGAGCAGTACTTC. Its translation is CASSAREGGEQYF.

The J gene is TRBJ2-7, the V gene TRBV30; TRBD1 is a possible D gene (5 bases). CDR1 is GTSNPN, CDR2 SVGIG, per germline (reference sequence). The CDR3 totals 11 residues. Trimming shortened V by 5 bases and J by 4 bases, and 9 bases separated the two germline ends. In nucleotides, the CDR3 is TGTGCCTGGGCAGGGCAGTACGAGCAGTACTTC. It codes for CAWAGQYEQYF.

This clonotype was detected ten times or more. The rearrangement joins TRBV29-1 to TRBJ1-1, with D hard to call. CDR3 length equals 10 residues. V was clipped by 4 bases and J by 5 bases, with 5 bases between them. Per germline, CDR1 SQVTM and CDR2 ANQGSEA. CDR3 nucleotides: TGCAGCGTTGGTGGTACTGAAGCTTTCTTT. As protein: CSVGGTEAFF.

The sample holds a few counts of this clonotype. V usage is TRBV29-1 and J usage is TRBJ1-1; 9 nucleotides agree with TRBD1. With V trimmed by 5 bases and J by 5 bases, 9 bases remained unmatched. The CDR3 is 14 amino acids. In germline, CDR1 is SQVTM, CDR2 ANQGSEA. Written as DNA, the CDR3 is TGCAGCGTTCGAAATGGGACAGGGTGGACTGAAGCTTTCTTT. It is translated as CSVRNGTGWTEAFF.

The chain is built from TRBV25-1 and TRBJ2-4; TRBD1 agrees at 7 bases. V was clipped by 1 base and J by 5 bases; unmatched bases: 2. Germline loops: CDR1 MGHDK, CDR2 SYGVNS. This CDR3 is 14 amino acids long. This CDR3 is CASSELGTENIQYF. In nucleotides, the CDR3 is TGTGCCAGCAGTGAATTAGGGACAGAAAACATTCAGTACTTC.

The rearrangement joins TRBV2 to TRBJ1-5, with D unclear. Germline V gives CDR1 SNHLY, CDR2 FYNNEI. V dropped 3 bases and J dropped 7 bases, with 10 bases sitting between them. This CDR3 is built from 13 residues. CDR3 sequence reads: CASSDSGSQPQHF. The CDR3 DNA reads as TGTGCCAGCAGTGACTCGGGAAGCCAGCCCCAGCATTTT.

This clonotype was seen ten or more times. V and J are TRBV29-1 and TRBJ1-1; D remains ambiguous. V shed 4 bases and J shed 1 base, with 10 bases lying between them. The germline V gene encodes CDR1 SQVTM and CDR2 ANQGSEA. CDR3 size: 13 residues. The CDR3: CSVAPRPNTEAFF. The CDR3 coding sequence is TGCAGCGTTGCCCCCCGACCGAACACTGAAGCTTTCTTT.

This clonotype was detected ten times or more. The V and J genes are TRBV6-5 and TRBJ2-3; a weak D match, TRBD2 (6 bases). V shed 4 bases and J shed 1 base, with 6 bases lying between them. CDR1 is MNHEY, CDR2 SVGAGI, per germline. The CDR3 consists of 13 residues. The CDR3: CASSSGGTDTQYF. The CDR3 DNA is TGTGCCAGCAGTTCGGGGGGCACAGATACGCAGTATTTT.

The V gene is TRBV29-1, the J gene TRBJ2-1; D not certain. There are 12 residues in the CDR3. Trimming took off 4 bases at V and 2 bases at J, with 6 bases between the two ends. Germline V gene data show CDR1 as SQVTM and CDR2 as ANQGSEA. CDR3 nucleotide sequence: TGCAGCGTTGCAGCGACCTACAATGAGCAGTTCTTC. It yields the protein CSVAATYNEQFF.